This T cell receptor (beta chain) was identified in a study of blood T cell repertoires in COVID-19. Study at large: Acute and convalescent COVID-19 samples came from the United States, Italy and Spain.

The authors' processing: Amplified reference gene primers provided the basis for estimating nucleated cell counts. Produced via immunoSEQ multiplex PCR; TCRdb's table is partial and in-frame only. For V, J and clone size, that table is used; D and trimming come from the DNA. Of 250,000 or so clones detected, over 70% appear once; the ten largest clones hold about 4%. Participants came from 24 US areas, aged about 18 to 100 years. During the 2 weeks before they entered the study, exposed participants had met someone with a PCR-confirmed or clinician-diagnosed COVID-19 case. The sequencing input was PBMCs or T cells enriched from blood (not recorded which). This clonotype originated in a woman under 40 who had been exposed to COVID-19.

In DNA, the CDR3 is TGTGCCAGCACGGAGGGGAGCTCTGGAAACACCATATATTTT. Its protein is CASTEGSSGNTIYF. The gene calls are TRBV6-5 and TRBJ1-3; tentatively, D is TRBD1 (5 bases). Per the germline V gene, CDR1 is MNHEY and CDR2 is SVGAGI. V dropped 7 bases and J dropped 0 bases, with 10 bases sitting between them. The CDR3 is 14 residues long.